This T cell receptor (beta chain) was sequenced in a study of T cell repertoires in cytomegalovirus infection. On the study more broadly: Public TCR beta signatures marked donors with CMV infection and the matching HLA.

A single record per CDR3 protein comes from TCRdb applying MiXCR to the reads. This sample has around 140,000 distinct CDR3 sequences; about 6.1% occur once, and the top ten carry about a sixth. Overall study findings and caveats: Cumulative frequency of public TCR beta families picked out carriers of CMV plus the relevant HLA. There were HLA-C-restricted CMV-specific TCR beta clonotypes dominating the ex vivo response.

Ten or more counts support this clonotype. The antigen remains undetermined. This CDR3 has 15 amino acids. V was clipped by 5 bases and J by 0 bases; unmatched bases: 4. Germline V CDR1 and CDR2: SGHTA, FQGNSA. The rearrangement joins TRBV7-2 to TRBJ2-1, with 7 bases fitting TRBD1. Input material: PBMCs. This sequence was found in a human donor in good health (CMV status not recorded). Some clones in this sample may be carry-over from other donors' samples. The CDR3 sequence is CASSRDSSSYNEQFF. The CDR3 region has the DNA TGTGCCAGCAGCCGGGACAGCAGCTCCTACAATGAGCAGTTCTTC. The full variable domain, its missing parts supplied by reference TRBV7-2 and TRBJ2-1, is GAGVSQSPSNKVTEKGKDVELRCDPISGHTALYWYRQSLGQGLEFLIYFQGNSAPDKSGLPSDRFSAERTGGSVSTLTIQRTQQEDSAVYLCASSRDSSSYNEQFFGPGTRLTVL.